This entry lists 15 T cell receptor beta chains sequenced from one sample in a study. Cells sorted as Tregs were CD4+, CD25+ and CD127-/low. TCRdb ran MiXCR on the 5' RACE reads and lists one entry per CDR3 protein. The table includes fewer than 50,000 distinct CDR3 sequences, 22% detected once. Sequenced input: Tregs sorted from a lymph node. These receptors originate from a female donor with breast cancer.

Worth noting for this clonotype: A single base separates this from a much larger clone, so it may be a read error. V usage is TRBV27 and J usage is TRBJ2-7; D is possibly TRBD1 or TRBD2 (5 bases each). Per the germline V gene, CDR1 is MNHEY and CDR2 is SMNVEV (reference sequence). The CDR3 runs to 13 residues. The DNA of the CDR3 is TGTGCCAGCAGTTTCTGGGGGACCTACGACCAGTACTTC. Its translation: CASSFWGTYDQYF.

As concerns this clonotype: The junction departs from germline at one end; a sequencing error may be responsible. The rearrangement links TRBV24-1 to TRBJ2-7; D is possibly TRBD2 (5 bases). The CDR3 sequence is 15 residues long. Germline CDR1 is KGHDR and CDR2 is SFDVKD. CDR3 nucleotides: TGTGCCGCCAGTGCCACCGGGAATTCCCGCTACGAGCAGTACTTC. The encoded protein is CAASATGNSRYEQYF.

A remark on this clonotype: A read error may explain this, as a much larger clone is one base away. The chain employs TRBV5-1 and TRBJ1-3; D gene uncertain. The CDR3 extends over 14 amino acids. The germline gives CDR1 SGHRS, CDR2 YFSETQ. The CDR3 DNA sequence: TGCACCAGCAGCTTGGACCTCTCTGGAAACACCATATATTTT. Its translation is CTSSLDLSGNTIYF.

J is TRBJ2-7 and V is TRBV13; D gene unclear. With 5 bases removed from V and 1 base from J, the gap between germline ends came to 12 bases. CDR3 size: 14 residues. The V gene's germline CDR1 is PRHDT and CDR2 FYEKMQ (reference sequence). CDR3 in DNA: TGTGCCAGCAGCCCTCCTGGCGGATCCTACGAGCAGTACTTC. This translates into CASSPPGGSYEQYF.

This clonotype was observed at least ten times. The J gene is TRBJ1-4, the V gene TRBV12-3 or TRBV12-4; D gene ambiguous. This CDR3 has 12 amino acids. Trimming removed 1 base at V and 11 bases at J, with 8 bases between. The DNA of the CDR3 is TGTGCCAGCAGTTTAGACGGCAGTAAACTGTTTTTT. This sequence encodes CASSLDGSKLFF.

Worth noting for this clonotype: A much bigger clone sits one base away, suggesting this may be a read error. The rearrangement uses TRBV5-5 and TRBJ2-7; D is ambiguous. The germline V gene has CDR1 SGHKS and CDR2 YYEKEE (reference sequence). Trimming took 3 bases from V and 2 from J, leaving 9 bases between them. The CDR3 totals 13 residues. The CDR3 region is CASSWSSAYEQYF. Here the CDR3 DNA reads TGTGCCAGCAGCTGGAGCAGCGCCTACGAGCAGTACTTC.

Notes on this clonotype: A much larger clone is a single base away; this may be a read error. The V call is TRBV1, the J call TRBJ2-1; the D segment call TRBD2 is taken from the table without a DNA check. TRBV1 is classified as a pseudogene. CDR3 length: 16 residues. CDR3 residues: CTSSPTRDGLANEQFF. CDR3 bases: TGCACCAGCAGCCCTACCAGGGATGGCCTTGCCAATGAGCAGTTCTTC.

Ten or more counts support this clonotype. The DNA for the CDR3 is TGCAGCGCCACAGGATACAATGAGCAGTTCTTC. Translated: CSATGYNEQFF. The chain couples TRBV29-1 to TRBJ2-1, with D perhaps TRBD1 (5 bases). The CDR3 runs to 11 residues. The germline CDR1 and CDR2 sequences are SQVTM and ANQGSEA. The V end was cut by 7 bases, the J end by 4 bases, with 8 bases between.

Judged by abundance, this clonotype is medium-sized (0.01 to 0.1%). The chain joins TRBV12-3 or TRBV12-4 to TRBJ2-1; D perhaps matches TRBD2 (5 bases). This CDR3 comprises 14 residues. V was pared by 1 base and J by 4 bases, with 8 bases between. The CDR3 DNA follows: TGTGCCAGCAGTTTAGGGGGAGTTTACAATGAGCAGTTCTTC. The encoded protein is CASSLGGVYNEQFF.

J is TRBJ2-3 and V is TRBV7-9; D gene uncertain. The CDR3 totals 15 residues. In germline, CDR1 is SEHNR, CDR2 FQNEAQ (reference sequence). The V end was cut by 5 bases, the J end by 0 bases, with 12 bases between. The CDR3 nucleotides read TGTGCCAGCAGCGATGGGAACCCTAGCACAGATACGCAGTATTTT. Translating it yields CASSDGNPSTDTQYF.

This clonotype has at least ten counts. The junction differs from germline at one of its ends, possibly a read error. Here the CDR3 reads CASSLARTYEQYF. The CDR3 region has the DNA TGTGCCAGCAGCCTAGCGAGAACCTACGAGCAGTACTTC. The V gene is TRBV7-2, the J gene TRBJ2-7; tentative D call: TRBD2 (6 bases). Per the germline V gene, CDR1 is SGHTA and CDR2 is FQGNSA. The CDR3 length is 13 residues.

This clonotype was seen many times. This rearrangement joins TRBV29-1 to TRBJ2-2; perhaps D is TRBD1 or TRBD2 (5 bases each). Germline loops: CDR1 SQVTM, CDR2 ANQGSEA. The CDR3 covers 13 residues. With 6 bases removed from V and 4 bases from J, the gap between germline ends came to 12 bases. The CDR3 DNA reads TGCAGCGTATATTCAGGGACCACCGGGGAGCTGTTTTTT. Amino acids: CSVYSGTTGELFF.

This clonotype was detected only a few times. The J gene is TRBJ1-4, the V gene TRBV4-1; maybe TRBD1 (6 bases). The V gene's germline CDR1 is MGHRA and CDR2 YSYEKL. V gave up 1 base and J gave up 7 bases, with 13 bases separating them. The CDR3 has 15 amino acids. CDR3 nucleotide sequence: TGCGCCAGCAGCCAAGTCTCGGGGGCTTCTGAAAAACTGTTTTTT. Translated: CASSQVSGASEKLFF.

The chain carries TRBV7-9 and TRBJ2-3, with 9 bases fitting TRBD1. This CDR3 is built from 16 residues. Trimming took 2 bases from V and 2 from J; bases not matched to a gene: 5. In germline, CDR1 is SEHNR, CDR2 FQNEAQ (reference sequence). The DNA of the CDR3 is TGTGCCAGCAGCTTATCCGGGACAGGGTACACAGATACGCAGTATTTT. Protein product: CASSLSGTGYTDTQYF.

CDR3 sequence (DNA): TGTGCCAGCTCACCCACGGCGAGGGGTGGCTACACCTTC. Protein sequence: CASSPTARGGYTF. The V call is TRBV18, the J call TRBJ1-2, with D perhaps matching TRBD1 (5 bases). V lost 3 bases to trimming and J lost 7 bases, with 12 bases between them. Germline values: CDR1 KGHSH, CDR2 LQKENI. This CDR3 has 13 amino acids. Supplemented by reference TRBV18 and TRBJ1-2, the full variable domain reads NAGVMQNPRHLVRRRGQEARLRCSPMKGHSHVYWYRQLPEEGLKFMVYLQKENIIDESGMPKERFSAEFPKEGPSILRIQQVVRGDSAAYFCASSPTARGGYTFGSGTRLTVV.